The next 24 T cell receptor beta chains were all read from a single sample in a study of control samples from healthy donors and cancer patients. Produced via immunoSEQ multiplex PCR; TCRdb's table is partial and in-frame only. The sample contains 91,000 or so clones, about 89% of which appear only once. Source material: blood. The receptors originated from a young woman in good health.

The CDR3 loop reads CASSQVVGSGNTIYF. The CDR3 nucleotides read TGTGCCAGCAGCCAAGTCGTCGGTTCTGGAAACACCATATATTTT. The chain is built from TRBV3-1 (or the pseudogene TRBV3-2) and TRBJ1-3; unclear D gene. The CDR3 is 15 residues long. The germline gives CDR1 LGHDT, CDR2 YNNKEL (reference sequence). Trimming cost V 1 base and J 1 base, with 8 bases left between them.

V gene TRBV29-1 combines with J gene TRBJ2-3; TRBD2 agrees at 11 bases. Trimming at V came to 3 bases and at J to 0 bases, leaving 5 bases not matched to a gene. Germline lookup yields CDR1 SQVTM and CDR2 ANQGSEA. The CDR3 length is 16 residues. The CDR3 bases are TGCAGCGTTGACTGGGTAGCGGGGGGGAGCACAGATACGCAGTATTTT. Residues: CSVDWVAGGSTDTQYF.

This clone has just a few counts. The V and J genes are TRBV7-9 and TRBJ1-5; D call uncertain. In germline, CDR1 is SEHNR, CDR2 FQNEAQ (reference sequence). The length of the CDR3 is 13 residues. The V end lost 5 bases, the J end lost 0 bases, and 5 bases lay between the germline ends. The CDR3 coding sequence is TGTGCCAGCAGCACATATAGCAATCAGCCCCAGCATTTT. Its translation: CASSTYSNQPQHF.

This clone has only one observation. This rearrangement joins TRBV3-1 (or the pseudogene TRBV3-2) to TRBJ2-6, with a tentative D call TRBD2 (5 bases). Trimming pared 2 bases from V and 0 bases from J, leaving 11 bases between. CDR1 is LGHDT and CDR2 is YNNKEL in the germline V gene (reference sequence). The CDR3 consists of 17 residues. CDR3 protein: CASSQSLGSSGANVLTF. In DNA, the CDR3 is TGTGCCAGCAGCCAAAGCCTTGGGAGCTCTGGGGCCAACGTCCTGACTTTC.

CDR3 nucleotides: TGTGCCTGGAGCTCGGGGACAGGGGGGCTTTTACAAGAGACCCAGTACTTC. It yields the protein CAWSSGTGGLLQETQYF. The J gene is TRBJ2-5, the V gene TRBV30; the match to TRBD1 covers 11 bases. V was clipped by 3 bases and J by 2 bases; unmatched bases: 11. The germline gives CDR1 GTSNPN, CDR2 SVGIG (reference sequence). This CDR3 comprises 17 residues.

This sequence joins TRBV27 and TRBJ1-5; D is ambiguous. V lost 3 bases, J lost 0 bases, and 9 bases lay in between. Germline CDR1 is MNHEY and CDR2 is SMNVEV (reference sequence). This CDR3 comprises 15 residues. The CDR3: CASSFDGYSNQPQHF. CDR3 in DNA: TGTGCCAGCAGTTTTGATGGGTATAGCAATCAGCCCCAGCATTTT.

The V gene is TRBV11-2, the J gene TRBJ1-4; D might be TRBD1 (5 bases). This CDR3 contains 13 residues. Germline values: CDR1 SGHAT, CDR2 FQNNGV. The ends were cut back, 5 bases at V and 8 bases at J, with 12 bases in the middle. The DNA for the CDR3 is TGTGCCAGCAGCATCGGACATTACGAAAAACTGTTTTTT. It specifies CASSIGHYEKLFF.

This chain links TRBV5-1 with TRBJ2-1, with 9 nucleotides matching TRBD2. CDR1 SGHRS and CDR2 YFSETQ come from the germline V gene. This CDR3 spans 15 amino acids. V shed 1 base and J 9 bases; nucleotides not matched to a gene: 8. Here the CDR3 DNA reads TGCGCCAGCAGCTTGATTGCGGGAGGGCCGGGTGAGCAGTTCTTC. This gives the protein CASSLIAGGPGEQFF.

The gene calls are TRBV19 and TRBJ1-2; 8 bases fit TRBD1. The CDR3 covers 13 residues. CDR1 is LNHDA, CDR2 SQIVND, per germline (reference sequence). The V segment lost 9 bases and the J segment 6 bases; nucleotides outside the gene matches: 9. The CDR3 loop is CASNLRGRDGYTF. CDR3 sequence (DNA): TGTGCCAGCAATCTCAGGGGGCGGGATGGCTACACCTTC.

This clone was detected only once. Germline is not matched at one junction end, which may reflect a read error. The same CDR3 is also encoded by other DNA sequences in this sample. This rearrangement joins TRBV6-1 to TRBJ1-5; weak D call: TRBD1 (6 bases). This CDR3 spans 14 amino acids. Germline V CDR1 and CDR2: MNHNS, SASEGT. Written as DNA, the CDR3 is TGTGCCAGCAGCGAAGGGGGGGGTCGGGAGCCCCAGCATTTT. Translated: CASSEGGGREPQHF.

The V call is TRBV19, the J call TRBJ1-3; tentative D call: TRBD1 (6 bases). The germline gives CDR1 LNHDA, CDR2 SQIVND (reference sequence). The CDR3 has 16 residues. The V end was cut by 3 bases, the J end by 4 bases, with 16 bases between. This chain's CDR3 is CASSMAGTNKGNTIYF. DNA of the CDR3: TGTGCCAGTAGTATGGCCGGGACAAATAAAGGAAACACCATATATTTT. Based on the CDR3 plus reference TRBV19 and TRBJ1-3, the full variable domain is DGGITQSPKYLFRKEGQNVTLSCEQNLNHDAMYWYRQDPGQGLRLIYYSQIVNDFQKGDIAEGYSVSREKKESFPLTVTSAQKNPTAFYLCASSMAGTNKGNTIYFGEGSWLTVV.

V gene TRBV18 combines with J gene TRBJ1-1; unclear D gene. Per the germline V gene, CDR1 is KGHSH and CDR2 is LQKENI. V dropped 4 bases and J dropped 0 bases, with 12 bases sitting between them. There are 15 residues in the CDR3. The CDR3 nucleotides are TGTGCCAGCTCACGGCCCGGGAGCCTGAACACTGAAGCTTTCTTT. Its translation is CASSRPGSLNTEAFF.

CDR3 region: CASSVGPDTEAFF. The CDR3 bases are TGTGCCAGCAGCGTAGGCCCTGACACTGAAGCTTTCTTT. This chain links TRBV9 with TRBJ1-1; unclear D gene. CDR1 and CDR2 from the germline V gene are SGDLS and YYNGEE. The CDR3 loop spans 13 amino acids. Trimming cost V 0 bases and J 3 bases, with 6 bases left between them.

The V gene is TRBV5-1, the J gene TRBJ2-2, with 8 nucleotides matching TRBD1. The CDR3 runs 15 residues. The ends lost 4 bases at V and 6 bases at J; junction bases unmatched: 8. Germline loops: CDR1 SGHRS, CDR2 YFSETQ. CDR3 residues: CASSPVAGGSGELFF. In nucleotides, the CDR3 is TGCGCCAGCAGCCCGGTGGCAGGGGGCTCCGGGGAGCTGTTTTTT.

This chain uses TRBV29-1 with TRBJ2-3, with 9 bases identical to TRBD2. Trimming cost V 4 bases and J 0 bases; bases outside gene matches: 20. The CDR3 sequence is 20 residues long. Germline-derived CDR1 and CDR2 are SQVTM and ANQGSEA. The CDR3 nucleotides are TGCAGCGTTGCGGGTATAGCGGGGGCCCGACCGGAGAAGAGCACAGATACGCAGTATTTT. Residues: CSVAGIAGARPEKSTDTQYF.

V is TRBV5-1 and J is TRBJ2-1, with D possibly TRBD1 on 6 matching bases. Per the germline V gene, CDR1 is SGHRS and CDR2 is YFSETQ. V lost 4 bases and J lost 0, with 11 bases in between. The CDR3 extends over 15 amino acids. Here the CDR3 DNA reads TGCGCCAGCAGCCTCACAGGGACCTCCTACAATGAGCAGTTCTTC. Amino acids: CASSLTGTSYNEQFF.

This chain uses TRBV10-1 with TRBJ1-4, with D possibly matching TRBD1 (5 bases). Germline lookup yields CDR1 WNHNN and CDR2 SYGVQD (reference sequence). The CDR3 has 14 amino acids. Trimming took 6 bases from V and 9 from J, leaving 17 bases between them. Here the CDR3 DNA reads TGCGCCAGCAGGCCGGGTGGGGCTATGCAAAAACTGTTTTTT. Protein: CASRPGGAMQKLFF.

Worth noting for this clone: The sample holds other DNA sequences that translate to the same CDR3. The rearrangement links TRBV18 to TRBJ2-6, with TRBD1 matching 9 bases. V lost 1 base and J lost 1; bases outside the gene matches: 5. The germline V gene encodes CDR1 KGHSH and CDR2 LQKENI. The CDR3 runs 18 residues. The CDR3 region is CASSPQGTGSSGANVLTF. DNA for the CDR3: TGTGCCAGCTCACCACAAGGGACAGGGTCTTCTGGGGCCAACGTCCTGACTTTC.

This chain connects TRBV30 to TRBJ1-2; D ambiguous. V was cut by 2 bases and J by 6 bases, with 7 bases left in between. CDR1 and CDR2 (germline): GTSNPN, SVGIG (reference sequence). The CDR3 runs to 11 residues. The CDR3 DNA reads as TGTGCCTGGAGTCTGGGTGATGGCTACACCTTC. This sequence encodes CAWSLGDGYTF.

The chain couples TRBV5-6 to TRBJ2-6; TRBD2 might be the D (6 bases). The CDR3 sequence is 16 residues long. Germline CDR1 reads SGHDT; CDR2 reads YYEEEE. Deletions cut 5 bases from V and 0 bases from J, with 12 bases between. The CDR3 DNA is TGTGCCAGCAGGGCGGGACCCCGCTCTGGGGCCAACGTCCTGACTTTC. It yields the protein CASRAGPRSGANVLTF.

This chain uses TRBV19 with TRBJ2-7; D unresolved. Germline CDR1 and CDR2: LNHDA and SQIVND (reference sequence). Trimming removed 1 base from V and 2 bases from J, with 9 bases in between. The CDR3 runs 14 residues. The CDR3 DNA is TGTGCCAGTAGTATAGGACGTTCGCCCTACGAGCAGTACTTC. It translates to CASSIGRSPYEQYF.

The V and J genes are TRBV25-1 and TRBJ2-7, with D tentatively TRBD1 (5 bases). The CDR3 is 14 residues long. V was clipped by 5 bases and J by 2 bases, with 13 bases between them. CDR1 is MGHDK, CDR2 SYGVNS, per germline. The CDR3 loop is CASSLQGPTYEQYF. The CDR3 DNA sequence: TGTGCCAGCAGTCTCCAGGGTCCCACCTACGAGCAGTACTTC.

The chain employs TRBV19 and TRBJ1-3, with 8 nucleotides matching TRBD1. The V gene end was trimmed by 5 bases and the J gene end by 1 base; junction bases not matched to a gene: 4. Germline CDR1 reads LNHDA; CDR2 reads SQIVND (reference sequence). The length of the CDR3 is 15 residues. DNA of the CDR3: TGTGCCAGTAGTTCGACAGGGGAATCTGGAAACACCATATATTTT. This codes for CASSSTGESGNTIYF. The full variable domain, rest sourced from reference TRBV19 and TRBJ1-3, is DGGITQSPKYLFRKEGQNVTLSCEQNLNHDAMYWYRQDPGQGLRLIYYSQIVNDFQKGDIAEGYSVSREKKESFPLTVTSAQKNPTAFYLCASSSTGESGNTIYFGEGSWLTVV.

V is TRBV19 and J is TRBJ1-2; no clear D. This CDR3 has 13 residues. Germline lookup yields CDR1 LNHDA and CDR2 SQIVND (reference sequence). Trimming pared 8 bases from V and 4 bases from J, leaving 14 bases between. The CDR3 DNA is TGTGCCAGTTTAGGAGGGCGCGGCTATGGCTACACCTTC. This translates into CASLGGRGYGYTF.